The T cell receptor (beta chain) under discussion was sequenced for a study of T cells in Graves' hyperthyroidism and ophthalmopathy. Patients were excluded because of uncontrolled infection, other autoimmune disease, pregnancy or lactation. Germline CDR1 MNHNS, CDR2 SASEGT. The CDR3 contains 14 residues. Between the trimmed V and J ends, which lost 8 bases and 4 bases, there was a span of 17 bases. RNA transcripts were the template for amplifying TCR beta CDR3 regions. TCR CDR3 underwent first-round RT-PCR with the HTBI primer set. TCRdb passed the multiplex PCR reads through MiXCR, listing each CDR3 protein once. The sample has around 350,000 distinct CDR3 sequences, approximately 20% seen once.

This chain uses TRBV6-1 with TRBJ1-1; perhaps TRBD1 as D (6 bases). Sequenced sample: blood. The source is a woman between 18 and 29 years old with Graves' hyperthyroidism. The CDR3 loop is CASGGQGYGTEAFF. The CDR3, as DNA: TGTGCCAGCGGGGGGCAGGGGTATGGCACTGAAGCTTTCTTT.